The 26 T cell receptor beta chains below all came from one sample that was sequenced in a study of T cell responses to AZD1222 COVID-19 vaccine. Here immunoSEQ multiplex PCR was the method, and the copy in TCRdb shows in-frame clones only, minus some. The sample carries around 140,000 clones, about 86% recorded once. The sample was peripheral blood, taken 28 days after the second AZD1222 dose. The receptors were gathered from an adult who received the AZD1222 COVID-19 vaccine.

This chain uses TRBV5-1 with TRBJ2-2; D may be TRBD1 (6 bases). Germline V gives CDR1 SGHRS, CDR2 YFSETQ. The CDR3 totals 18 residues. V was clipped by 2 bases and J by 1 base, with 18 bases between them. The CDR3 is CASSLRAPTGRNTGELFF. For the CDR3, the DNA is TGCGCCAGCAGCTTAAGGGCCCCGACAGGACGGAACACCGGGGAGCTGTTTTTT.

CDR3 sequence reads: CASSYRASSTYEQYF. CDR3 nucleotide sequence: TGTGCCAGCAGTTACAGGGCCTCCTCTACCTACGAGCAGTACTTC. The chain uses TRBV27 and TRBJ2-7, with TRBD1 as a possible D gene (6 bases). The CDR3 covers 15 residues. The V end was cut by 4 bases, the J end by 2 bases, with 15 bases between. The germline V gene encodes CDR1 MNHEY and CDR2 SMNVEV (reference sequence).

The V gene is TRBV9, the J gene TRBJ1-2; 10 nucleotides match TRBD1. The CDR3 runs to 15 residues. With 6 bases clipped from V and 8 bases from J, the junction kept 13 bases outside the gene matches. In germline, CDR1 is SGDLS, CDR2 YYNGEE. The chain's CDR3 is CASTPEGQGVLGYTF. Written as DNA, the CDR3 is TGTGCCAGCACCCCTGAAGGACAGGGGGTTCTGGGCTACACCTTC.

This chain joins TRBV28 and TRBJ1-2; D unclear. The germline CDR1 and CDR2 sequences are MDHEN and SYDVKM. Trimming cost V 1 base and J 3 bases, with 6 bases left between them. The CDR3 totals 13 residues. The CDR3 loop is CASSLSADYGYTF. The CDR3 DNA reads as TGTGCCAGCAGTTTATCTGCCGACTATGGCTACACCTTC.

V usage is TRBV3-1 (or the pseudogene TRBV3-2) and J usage is TRBJ2-7; 8 nucleotides agree with TRBD1. The CDR3 is made up of 15 amino acids. Germline V gene data show CDR1 as LGHDT and CDR2 as YNNKEL (reference sequence). V trimming: 0 bases; J trimming: 3 bases; junction bases outside the gene matches: 4. CDR3 residues: CASSQEMTGVYEQYF. The DNA for the CDR3 is TGTGCCAGCAGCCAAGAGATGACAGGGGTCTACGAGCAGTACTTC.

The chain combines TRBV7-2 with TRBJ2-3; D is ambiguous. Between the trimmed V and J ends, which lost 5 bases and 8 bases, there was a span of 11 bases. The CDR3 consists of 12 residues. The germline gives CDR1 SGHTA, CDR2 FQGNSA. CDR3 bases: TGTGCCAGCAGCCCGGGCCTAGGTACGCAGTATTTT. This codes for CASSPGLGTQYF.

The rearrangement links TRBV19 to TRBJ2-7, with no clear D. CDR1 is LNHDA and CDR2 is SQIVND in the germline V gene (reference sequence). Trimming took off 1 base at V and 1 base at J, with 11 bases between the two ends. The CDR3 length is 15 residues. The CDR3 DNA reads as TGTGCCAGTAGTATAGCGTCCTCTCCTTCCTACGAGCAGTACTTC. Protein sequence: CASSIASSPSYEQYF.

This rearrangement joins TRBV5-1 to TRBJ2-3, with 8 bases aligning to TRBD2. The CDR3 contains 15 residues. The germline gives CDR1 SGHRS, CDR2 YFSETQ. Unmatched junction bases numbered 4, after V lost 2 bases and J lost 2 bases. The CDR3 DNA sequence: TGCGCCAGCAGCTTTGCGGGGGGCCCCACAGATACGCAGTATTTT. This translates into CASSFAGGPTDTQYF.

In DNA form, the CDR3 reads TGTGCCAGCAGTTTAGACAGGGGTCCCGGGGAGCTGTTTTTT. Translated, it gives CASSLDRGPGELFF. V usage is TRBV27 and J usage is TRBJ2-2; 8 bases fit TRBD1. CDR1 and CDR2 from the germline V gene are MNHEY and SMNVEV (reference sequence). The CDR3 is made up of 14 amino acids. The J segment lost 6 bases and the V segment lost 2 bases, leaving 2 bases of the junction unmatched.

This chain uses TRBV11-2 with TRBJ2-1, with TRBD1 identical over 10 bases. V lost 5 bases and J lost 7; bases outside the gene matches: 14. Per germline, CDR1 SGHAT and CDR2 FQNNGV. The CDR3 is 17 amino acids. The CDR3 region is CASSPVVGQGMYNEQFF. Written as DNA, the CDR3 is TGTGCCAGCAGCCCCGTTGTGGGACAGGGGATGTATAATGAGCAGTTCTTC.

This clone was counted only a few times. This rearrangement joins TRBV10-3 to TRBJ1-5, with D unclear. V lost 11 bases and J lost 0, with 14 bases in between. The CDR3 runs to 14 residues. CDR1 is ENHRY and CDR2 is SYGVKD in the germline V gene. The DNA for the CDR3 is TGTGCCGTTGGAGGGCGGGCTAGCAATCAGCCCCAGCATTTT. Protein: CAVGGRASNQPQHF.

The chain recombines TRBV7-9 with TRBJ2-1; 13 nucleotides match TRBD2. Trimming at V came to 4 bases and at J to 5 bases, leaving 2 bases not matched to a gene. The CDR3 length is 15 residues. The germline V gene encodes CDR1 SEHNR and CDR2 FQNEAQ (reference sequence). The chain's CDR3 is CASSWTSGSNNEQFF. CDR3 coding DNA: TGTGCCAGCAGCTGGACTAGCGGGAGCAACAATGAGCAGTTCTTC.

The rearrangement links TRBV6-4 to TRBJ2-3; 10 bases agree with TRBD2. The CDR3 covers 14 residues. V was clipped by 3 bases and J by 4 bases; unmatched bases: 1. CDR1 is MRHNA, CDR2 SNTAGT, per germline. CDR3: CASSEGTSADTQYF. DNA of the CDR3: TGTGCCAGCAGTGAGGGGACTAGCGCAGATACGCAGTATTTT.

The V gene is TRBV29-1, the J gene TRBJ2-3; D might be TRBD1 or TRBD2, each matching 6 bases. Trimming pared 6 bases from V and 4 bases from J, leaving 14 bases between. Germline V gives CDR1 SQVTM, CDR2 ANQGSEA. The length of the CDR3 is 13 residues. The CDR3 DNA reads TGCAGCGTGGGTCGGGGGCAGGCAGATACGCAGTATTTT. Amino acid sequence: CSVGRGQADTQYF.

J is TRBJ2-3 and V is TRBV24-1; D unresolved. Germline CDR1 is KGHDR and CDR2 is SFDVKD. This CDR3 has 16 amino acids. The V end lost 7 bases, the J end lost 6 bases, and 22 bases lay between the germline ends. CDR3: CATSAADSPKRDTQYF. CDR3 nucleotide sequence: TGTGCCACCAGCGCCGCTGACTCCCCGAAGAGGGATACGCAGTATTTT.

This clone showed up just once. The CDR3 nucleotides read TGTGCCACACGGGACAGGGGGCAGATGGATGAAAAACTGTTTTTT. This sequence encodes CATRDRGQMDEKLFF. The V gene is TRBV19, the J gene TRBJ1-4, with 12 nucleotides matching TRBD1. V shed 10 bases and J 6 bases; nucleotides not matched to a gene: 9. The CDR3 totals 15 residues. Germline assignment: CDR1 LNHDA and CDR2 SQIVND (reference sequence).

The chain links TRBV19 to TRBJ1-1; TRBD1 aligns across 8 bases. Germline trimming cut 3 bases from V and 5 bases from J; bases unmatched to any gene: 5. Germline lookup yields CDR1 LNHDA and CDR2 SQIVND (reference sequence). The CDR3 has 14 amino acids. CDR3 sequence (DNA): TGTGCCAGTAGTATTACAGGGGGGAGAACTGAAGCTTTCTTT. It translates to CASSITGGRTEAFF.

This chain connects TRBV19 to TRBJ2-5, with D unclear. V was clipped by 7 bases and J by 0 bases, with 15 bases between them. This CDR3 spans 15 amino acids. The germline V gene encodes CDR1 LNHDA and CDR2 SQIVND (reference sequence). This CDR3 is CASKMWGGNQETQYF. In DNA, the CDR3 is TGTGCCAGTAAAATGTGGGGTGGGAACCAAGAGACCCAGTACTTC. Filled out from reference TRBV19 and TRBJ2-5, the complete variable domain reads DGGITQSPKYLFRKEGQNVTLSCEQNLNHDAMYWYRQDPGQGLRLIYYSQIVNDFQKGDIAEGYSVSREKKESFPLTVTSAQKNPTAFYLCASKMWGGNQETQYFGPGTRLLVL.

The rearrangement joins TRBV28 to TRBJ1-1; D uncertain. CDR1 is MDHEN and CDR2 is SYDVKM in the germline V gene. The CDR3 is 13 amino acids. V shed 6 bases and J shed 0 bases, with 8 bases lying between them. The CDR3 reads CASSTTVNTEAFF. In nucleotides, the CDR3 is TGTGCCAGCAGCACAACGGTGAACACTGAAGCTTTCTTT.

With regard to this clone: Other DNA sequences of this sample code for an identical CDR3. This chain connects TRBV6-4 to TRBJ1-1, with 7 bases fitting TRBD1. The germline V gene encodes CDR1 MRHNA and CDR2 SNTAGT. The CDR3 is made up of 13 amino acids. V lost 6 bases and J lost 5; bases outside the gene matches: 6. DNA of the CDR3: TGTGCCAGCAGCGGACAGGAGGGAACTGAAGCTTTCTTT. Its protein product is CASSGQEGTEAFF.

The chain employs TRBV7-8 and TRBJ1-1; unclear D gene. V lost 3 bases, J lost 3 bases, and 11 bases lay in between. The CDR3 has 14 residues. Germline CDR1 is SGHVS and CDR2 is FQNEAQ. This chain's CDR3 is CASSFLSSYTEAFF. The CDR3 bases are TGTGCCAGCAGCTTCCTCAGCTCCTACACTGAAGCTTTCTTT.

This clone appeared a single time. This rearrangement joins TRBV12-3 or TRBV12-4 to TRBJ1-3; the D gene is possibly TRBD1 (5 bases). V gave up 5 bases and J gave up 4 bases, with 6 bases separating them. The CDR3 consists of 12 residues. In nucleotides, the CDR3 is TGTGCCAGCAGTCAGGGAGGAAACACCATATATTTT. Amino acid sequence: CASSQGGNTIYF.

Turning to this clone: Germline and junction disagree at one end, which may indicate a read error. V and J are TRBV5-1 and TRBJ1-2, with D unclear. CDR1 is SGHRS and CDR2 is YFSETQ in the germline V gene. The CDR3 spans 13 residues. The CDR3 DNA is TGCGCCAGCAGCTTGACAGAGACCTATGGCTACATCTTC. Its translation is CASSLTETYGYIF.

This clone was seen a handful of times. V is TRBV9 and J is TRBJ2-7, with D perhaps matching TRBD1 or TRBD2 (6 bases each). CDR3 length: 15 residues. V was shortened by 0 bases and J by 6 bases, with 16 bases between the two germline ends. Germline-derived CDR1 and CDR2 are SGDLS and YYNGEE. CDR3 nucleotide sequence: TGTGCCAGCAGCGTAGGGGGACTCGGGGGCTCCGAGCAGTACTTC. The encoded protein is CASSVGGLGGSEQYF.

This clone was counted once. The V gene is TRBV5-1, the J gene TRBJ1-1, with D hard to call. Germline V gene lookup returns CDR1 SGHRS and CDR2 YFSETQ. V was shortened by 6 bases and J by 3 bases, with 9 bases between the two germline ends. The CDR3 is made up of 12 amino acids. The CDR3: CASTRGDTEAFF. The CDR3 nucleotides are TGCGCCAGCACCCGGGGTGACACTGAAGCTTTCTTT.

The chain has TRBV5-1 and TRBJ2-3, with 9 bases lining up with TRBD2. J gave up 1 base and V 7 bases, and 4 bases lay outside the gene matches. CDR3 length: 14 amino acids. Germline values: CDR1 SGHRS, CDR2 YFSETQ. The CDR3: CASRRTSGTDTQYF. Here the CDR3 DNA reads TGCGCCAGCCGGCGGACTAGCGGCACAGATACGCAGTATTTT.